A selection of T cell receptor beta chains follows, all from one sample in a study of blood T cell repertoires in COVID-19. Measured with immunoSEQ multiplex PCR; TCRdb has only the in-frame clones, and not every one. This sample has about 280,000 clones, with roughly 87% found just once. Material: PBMCs or T cells enriched from blood (not recorded which). These receptors were taken from a woman in her twenties or thirties who had recovered from COVID-19. The CDR3 runs from the conserved cysteine through the conserved F or W. Fields, in order: clone size, CDR3 length, J gene, D gene, V gene, CDR3 protein, CDR3 DNA. A D gene is named only where the DNA matches it firmly. Some rows have no size entry. The others give once, few or many, or a class for an expanded clone.

abundance: .; len: 14; j_gene: TRBJ1-5; d_gene: .; v_gene: TRBV19; CDR3aa: CASSWGGRDQPQHF; CDR3nt: TGTGCCAGTAGTTGGGGGGGACGGGATCAGCCCCAGCATTTT
abundance: .; len: 16; j_gene: TRBJ2-7; d_gene: .; v_gene: TRBV12-5; CDR3aa: CASGPTPRGGPYEQYF; CDR3nt: TGTGCTAGTGGACCGACCCCACGGGGTGGCCCCTACGAGCAGTACTTC
abundance: many; len: 14; j_gene: TRBJ1-2; d_gene: TRBD1; v_gene: TRBV19; CDR3aa: CASKPGQTQYGYTF; CDR3nt: TGTGCCAGTAAACCGGGACAGACACAATATGGCTACACCTTC
abundance: .; len: 19; j_gene: TRBJ2-1; d_gene: TRBD2; v_gene: TRBV4-1; CDR3aa: CASSHEAVGGLGRYNEQFF; CDR3nt: TGCGCCAGCAGCCACGAAGCTGTTGGGGGACTAGGAAGATACAATGAGCAGTTCTTC
abundance: .; len: 14; j_gene: TRBJ1-1; d_gene: .; v_gene: TRBV5-1; CDR3aa: CASSPTGGFTEAFF; CDR3nt: TGCGCCAGCAGTCCCACCGGGGGGTTCACTGAAGCTTTCTTT
abundance: .; len: 13; j_gene: TRBJ2-1; d_gene: TRBD2; v_gene: TRBV19; CDR3aa: CASRLAGAIEQFF; CDR3nt: TGTGCCAGTAGACTAGCGGGAGCGATTGAGCAGTTCTTC
abundance: .; len: 13; j_gene: TRBJ1-1; d_gene: .; v_gene: TRBV6-6; CDR3aa: CASSLSVPTEAFF; CDR3nt: TGTGCCAGCAGTTTATCAGTTCCCACTGAAGCTTTCTTT
abundance: few; len: 15; j_gene: TRBJ1-1; d_gene: .; v_gene: TRBV5-1; CDR3aa: CASSPLGGTNTEAFF; CDR3nt: TGCGCCAGCAGCCCGTTGGGGGGGACGAACACTGAAGCTTTCTTT
abundance: .; len: 16; j_gene: TRBJ1-5; d_gene: .; v_gene: TRBV7-9; CDR3aa: CASSHIGAAQNQPQHF; CDR3nt: TGTGCCAGCAGCCACATAGGGGCCGCCCAAAATCAGCCCCAGCATTTT
abundance: .; len: 20; j_gene: TRBJ2-1; d_gene: TRBD2; v_gene: TRBV5-1; CDR3aa: CASSLTPGLAGGISYNEQFF; CDR3nt: TGCGCCAGCAGCTTGACCCCGGGACTAGCGGGAGGGATTTCCTACAATGAGCAGTTCTTC
abundance: .; len: 13; j_gene: TRBJ1-1; d_gene: .; v_gene: TRBV30; CDR3aa: CALSDGGSTEAFF; CDR3nt: TGTGCCTTATCCGACGGTGGGAGCACTGAAGCTTTCTTT
abundance: .; len: 18; j_gene: TRBJ1-1; d_gene: TRBD1; v_gene: TRBV4-3; CDR3aa: CASSQDFPTGGSNTEAFF; CDR3nt: TGCGCCAGCAGCCAAGATTTCCCGACAGGGGGCTCTAACACTGAAGCTTTCTTT
abundance: .; len: 12; j_gene: TRBJ1-1; d_gene: .; v_gene: TRBV28; CDR3aa: CASSWANTEAFF; CDR3nt: TGTGCCAGCAGTTGGGCGAACACTGAAGCTTTCTTT
abundance: .; len: 19; j_gene: TRBJ1-6; d_gene: TRBD1; v_gene: TRBV7-9; CDR3aa: CASSLIMGEGAKDNSPLHF; CDR3nt: TGTGCCAGCAGCTTAATTATGGGAGAGGGGGCGAAAGATAATTCACCCCTCCACTTT
abundance: .; len: 13; j_gene: TRBJ2-7; d_gene: TRBD1; v_gene: TRBV18; CDR3aa: CASSPTGFNEQYF; CDR3nt: TGTGCCAGCTCACCGACAGGGTTCAACGAGCAGTACTTC
abundance: .; len: 14; j_gene: TRBJ1-1; d_gene: .; v_gene: TRBV11-2; CDR3aa: CASSPIDYGTEAFF; CDR3nt: TGTGCCAGCAGCCCCATCGATTACGGTACTGAAGCTTTCTTT
abundance: .; len: 17; j_gene: TRBJ2-3; d_gene: TRBD2; v_gene: TRBV7-6; CDR3aa: CASSLFPSGEWKDTQYF; CDR3nt: TGTGCCAGCAGCCTATTCCCTAGCGGGGAATGGAAAGATACGCAGTATTTT
abundance: .; len: 12; j_gene: TRBJ2-7; d_gene: .; v_gene: TRBV2; CDR3aa: CASVGQSYEQYF; CDR3nt: TGTGCCAGCGTCGGACAGTCCTACGAGCAGTACTTC
abundance: .; len: 14; j_gene: TRBJ2-7; d_gene: .; v_gene: TRBV28; CDR3aa: CASSFMGRLYEQYF; CDR3nt: TGTGCCAGCAGTTTCATGGGGCGCCTTTACGAGCAGTACTTC
abundance: .; len: 13; j_gene: TRBJ2-3; d_gene: .; v_gene: TRBV5-8; CDR3aa: CASSPVGGRRQYF; CDR3nt: TGTGCCAGCAGCCCAGTGGGGGGACGGAGGCAGTATTTT
abundance: .; len: 13; j_gene: TRBJ1-5; d_gene: .; v_gene: TRBV4-1; CDR3aa: CASSQASLQPQHF; CDR3nt: TGCGCCAGCAGCCAAGCTTCTCTTCAGCCCCAGCATTTT
abundance: .; len: 20; j_gene: TRBJ2-5; d_gene: .; v_gene: TRBV28; CDR3aa: CASSRQQGVPGHSPQETQYF; CDR3nt: TGTGCCAGCAGTCGACAACAAGGGGTCCCTGGCCACTCCCCCCAAGAGACCCAGTACTTC
abundance: once; len: 15; j_gene: TRBJ2-7; d_gene: .; v_gene: TRBV27; CDR3aa: CASSLHWGSTYEQYF; CDR3nt: TGTGCCAGCAGTCTCCACTGGGGCTCGACCTACGAGCAGTACTTC
abundance: .; len: 18; j_gene: TRBJ1-5; d_gene: TRBD1; v_gene: TRBV15; CDR3aa: CATSRIPLTGNLGQPQHF; CDR3nt: TGTGCCACCAGCAGAATCCCGTTGACAGGGAATCTTGGTCAGCCCCAGCATTTT
abundance: .; len: 13; j_gene: TRBJ1-1; d_gene: .; v_gene: TRBV30; CDR3aa: CAWSSRADTEAFF; CDR3nt: TGTGCCTGGAGTTCCAGGGCTGACACTGAAGCTTTCTTT
abundance: .; len: 14; j_gene: TRBJ1-1; d_gene: .; v_gene: TRBV19; CDR3aa: CASSMKRVNTEAFF; CDR3nt: TGTGCCAGTAGTATGAAGAGGGTGAACACTGAAGCTTTCTTT
abundance: .; len: 16; j_gene: TRBJ2-7; d_gene: TRBD2; v_gene: TRBV3-1/TRBV3-2; CDR3aa: CASSLSGLAGAYEQYF; CDR3nt: TGTGCCAGCAGCCTGTCGGGACTAGCGGGGGCCTACGAGCAGTACTTC
abundance: .; len: 13; j_gene: TRBJ2-1; d_gene: .; v_gene: TRBV7-9; CDR3aa: CASSDTGFTEQFF; CDR3nt: TGTGCCAGCAGCGACACTGGATTTACTGAGCAGTTCTTC
abundance: .; len: 17; j_gene: TRBJ2-1; d_gene: TRBD2; v_gene: TRBV4-3; CDR3aa: CASSQEWLAGTYNEQFF; CDR3nt: TGCGCCAGCAGCCAAGAATGGCTAGCGGGGACGTACAATGAGCAGTTCTTC
abundance: .; len: 17; j_gene: TRBJ2-7; d_gene: TRBD1; v_gene: TRBV28; CDR3aa: CASSVYPPGTEAHEQYF; CDR3nt: TGTGCCAGCAGCGTTTATCCCCCCGGGACAGAGGCCCACGAGCAGTACTTC
abundance: .; len: 14; j_gene: TRBJ1-1; d_gene: TRBD1; v_gene: TRBV11-1; CDR3aa: CASSLAGTGGESFF; CDR3nt: TGTGCCAGCAGCTTGGCTGGGACAGGGGGCGAGTCTTTCTTT
abundance: .; len: 13; j_gene: TRBJ2-7; d_gene: TRBD2; v_gene: TRBV6-5; CDR3aa: CASSRGLAREQYF; CDR3nt: TGTGCCAGCAGCCGGGGACTAGCACGCGAGCAGTACTTC
abundance: .; len: 14; j_gene: TRBJ2-5; d_gene: .; v_gene: TRBV7-2; CDR3aa: CASSFDRGQETQYF; CDR3nt: TGTGCCAGCAGCTTTGATAGGGGCCAAGAGACCCAGTACTTC
abundance: .; len: 14; j_gene: TRBJ2-7; d_gene: .; v_gene: TRBV4-1; CDR3aa: CASSQATRAYEQYF; CDR3nt: TGCGCCAGCAGCCAGGCGACTAGGGCCTACGAGCAGTACTTC
abundance: few; len: 13; j_gene: TRBJ2-7; d_gene: .; v_gene: TRBV5-6; CDR3aa: CASSSNMNNEQYF; CDR3nt: TGTGCCAGCAGCTCAAACATGAATAACGAGCAGTACTTC
abundance: .; len: 12; j_gene: TRBJ1-2; d_gene: .; v_gene: TRBV19; CDR3aa: CASTGANYGYTF; CDR3nt: TGTGCCAGTACCGGGGCTAACTATGGCTACACCTTC
abundance: .; len: 15; j_gene: TRBJ2-7; d_gene: TRBD2; v_gene: TRBV27; CDR3aa: CASSPSGGNTYEQYF; CDR3nt: TGTGCCAGCAGCCCTTCGGGGGGGAATACCTACGAGCAGTACTTC
abundance: .; len: 15; j_gene: TRBJ1-2; d_gene: .; v_gene: TRBV7-9; CDR3aa: CASSPPGSAIYGYTF; CDR3nt: TGTGCCAGCAGCCCACCGGGGTCAGCGATCTATGGCTACACCTTC
abundance: .; len: 13; j_gene: TRBJ1-4; d_gene: .; v_gene: TRBV19; CDR3aa: CASMTEGYEKLFF; CDR3nt: TGTGCCAGTATGACGGAGGGTTACGAAAAACTGTTTTTT
abundance: .; len: 17; j_gene: TRBJ1-1; d_gene: .; v_gene: TRBV7-9; CDR3aa: CASSSGPPTGFDRGAFF; CDR3nt: TGTGCCAGCAGCTCAGGGCCCCCAACAGGGTTCGACCGCGGAGCTTTCTTT
abundance: .; len: 17; j_gene: TRBJ1-2; d_gene: .; v_gene: TRBV4-2; CDR3aa: CASSQDITRDGTFGYTF; CDR3nt: TGTGCCAGCAGCCAAGATATAACCCGGGACGGGACTTTTGGCTACACCTTC
abundance: .; len: 15; j_gene: TRBJ2-1; d_gene: .; v_gene: TRBV7-3; CDR3aa: CASSYEWGLYNEQFF; CDR3nt: TGTGCCAGCAGCTACGAGTGGGGCCTCTACAATGAGCAGTTCTTC
abundance: .; len: 13; j_gene: TRBJ1-1; d_gene: .; v_gene: TRBV6-5; CDR3aa: CASYVTSDTEAFF; CDR3nt: TGTGCCAGCTATGTCACGTCGGACACTGAAGCTTTCTTT
abundance: .; len: 12; j_gene: TRBJ1-2; d_gene: TRBD1; v_gene: TRBV7-8; CDR3aa: CASSRQGYGYTF; CDR3nt: TGTGCCAGCAGCCGACAGGGATATGGCTACACCTTC
abundance: .; len: 11; j_gene: TRBJ1-2; d_gene: .; v_gene: TRBV9; CDR3aa: CASSVGGGYTF; CDR3nt: TGTGCCAGCAGCGTGGGGGGAGGCTACACCTTC
abundance: .; len: 14; j_gene: TRBJ1-2; d_gene: .; v_gene: TRBV4-3; CDR3aa: CASSQERGNYGYTF; CDR3nt: TGCGCCAGCAGCCAAGAAAGAGGGAACTATGGCTACACCTTC
abundance: .; len: 14; j_gene: TRBJ2-5; d_gene: .; v_gene: TRBV4-2; CDR3aa: CASSQGVRQETQYF; CDR3nt: TGTGCCAGCAGCCAAGGTGTCCGCCAAGAGACCCAGTACTTC
abundance: .; len: 14; j_gene: TRBJ1-6; d_gene: TRBD1; v_gene: TRBV7-2; CDR3aa: CASSSGQGGAPLHF; CDR3nt: TGTGCCAGCAGCTCTGGACAGGGCGGAGCACCCCTCCACTTT
abundance: .; len: 15; j_gene: TRBJ1-1; d_gene: .; v_gene: TRBV30; CDR3aa: CAWTEEGTLNTEAFF; CDR3nt: TGTGCCTGGACCGAGGAGGGGACTTTGAACACTGAAGCTTTCTTT
abundance: .; len: 14; j_gene: TRBJ1-2; d_gene: .; v_gene: TRBV5-6; CDR3aa: CASSLMGTNYGYTF; CDR3nt: TGTGCCAGCAGCTTGATGGGCACAAACTATGGCTACACCTTC
abundance: .; len: 18; j_gene: TRBJ1-3; d_gene: .; v_gene: TRBV5-1; CDR3aa: CASSFIGEGISSGNTIYF; CDR3nt: TGCGCCAGCAGCTTTATCGGAGAGGGTATAAGCTCTGGAAACACCATATATTTT
abundance: .; len: 15; j_gene: TRBJ1-2; d_gene: .; v_gene: TRBV6-5; CDR3aa: CASSQTNRPLYGYTF; CDR3nt: TGTGCCAGCAGTCAAACCAACAGGCCCCTCTATGGCTACACCTTC
abundance: .; len: 15; j_gene: TRBJ1-5; d_gene: TRBD1; v_gene: TRBV30; CDR3aa: CAWSVLGQGNQPQHF; CDR3nt: TGTGCCTGGAGTGTACTAGGACAGGGGAATCAGCCCCAGCATTTT
abundance: .; len: 13; j_gene: TRBJ1-2; d_gene: .; v_gene: TRBV28; CDR3aa: CASSLSGAYGYTF; CDR3nt: TGTGCCAGCAGTTTATCAGGGGCCTATGGCTACACCTTC
abundance: .; len: 16; j_gene: TRBJ2-3; d_gene: .; v_gene: TRBV15; CDR3aa: CATSRASGLITDTQYF; CDR3nt: TGTGCCACCAGCAGAGCCAGCGGTTTAATCACAGATACGCAGTATTTT